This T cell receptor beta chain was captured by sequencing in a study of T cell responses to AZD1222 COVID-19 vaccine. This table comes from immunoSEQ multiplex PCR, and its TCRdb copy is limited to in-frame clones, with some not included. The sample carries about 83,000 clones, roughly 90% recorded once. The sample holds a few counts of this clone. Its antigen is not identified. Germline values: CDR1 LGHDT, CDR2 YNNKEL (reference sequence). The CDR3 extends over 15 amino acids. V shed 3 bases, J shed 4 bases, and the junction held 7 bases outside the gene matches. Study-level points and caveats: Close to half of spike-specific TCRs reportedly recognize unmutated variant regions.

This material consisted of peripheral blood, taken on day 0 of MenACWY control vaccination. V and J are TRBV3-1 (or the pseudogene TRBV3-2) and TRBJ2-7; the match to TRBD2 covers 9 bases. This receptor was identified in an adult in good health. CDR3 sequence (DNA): TGTGCCAGCAGCCAGGGACGGCTAGCGGGGTACGAGCAGTACTTC. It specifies CASSQGRLAGYEQYF.